These T cell receptor beta chains were read from a single sample in a study of cytotoxic CD8 clonotypes in ibrutinib-treated CLL. Libraries were prepared by immunoSEQ multiplex PCR; TCRdb keeps only in-frame clonotypes and omits some of them. The sample includes roughly 330,000 clones, roughly 71% of them seen just once. The sample in question was PBMCs, obtained after 36 months of ibrutinib treatment. Receptors were obtained from a human donor with chronic lymphocytic leukemia. CDR3s include the opening cysteine and the closing phenylalanine or tryptophan. A D gene is named only where the DNA matches it firmly. Expanded clones are given a class, and other clones once, few, many or no size at all.

cdr3_nt cdr3_aa d_call j_call clone_size v_call
TGTGCCAGCAGTGGTCCCGGGGGCGTGGACACTGAAGCTTTCTTT CASSGPGGVDTEAFF - TRBJ1-1 - TRBV2
TGTGCCAGCAGCTTGGTTAAGGGTCAAGAGACCCAGTACTTC CASSLVKGQETQYF - TRBJ2-5 - TRBV5-6
TGTGCCAGCAGCAAACTTCGGGACAGGTTATACGAGCAGTACTTC CASSKLRDRLYEQYF TRBD1 TRBJ2-7 - TRBV7-9
TGTGCCAGCAGTGAAGTAGATACGCAGTATTTT CASSEVDTQYF - TRBJ2-3 - TRBV25-1
TGTGCCAGGGAAGGAGTAGCGGGAACCTACGAGCAGTACTTC CAREGVAGTYEQYF TRBD2 TRBJ2-7 - TRBV2
TGTGCCAGCAGTCGACTAGCGGGGAACTACGAGCAGTACTTC CASSRLAGNYEQYF TRBD2 TRBJ2-7 few TRBV6-5
TGTGCCAGCAGCTTAACGGGCCCTGGCAGGGCCGACACTGAAGCTTTCTTT CASSLTGPGRADTEAFF - TRBJ1-1 many TRBV7-9
TGTGCCACCAGCAGAGGGAACGTAAGAACGGAGACCCAGTACTTC CATSRGNVRTETQYF - TRBJ2-5 - TRBV15
TGCGCCAGCAGCCAACTCTTGCGGGGCCCTCTCTACAATGAGCAGTTCTTC CASSQLLRGPLYNEQFF - TRBJ2-1 - TRBV4-1
TGTGCCAGCAGTTTACGTGAGTACGGGTACGAGCAGTACTTC CASSLREYGYEQYF - TRBJ2-7 - TRBV27
TGTGCCAGCAGCCGTAACACCGGGGAGCTGTTTTTT CASSRNTGELFF - TRBJ2-2 - TRBV7-6
TGTGCCAGCAGCGTTAGCGGGATGGTAGATACGCAGTATTTT CASSVSGMVDTQYF TRBD2 TRBJ2-3 - TRBV9
TGTGCCAGCAGGCTACGTTCAAAAAATGAGCAGTTCTTC CASRLRSKNEQFF - TRBJ2-1 - TRBV13
TGTGCCAGCAGCTTAACGTTAGGCACCGGGGAGCTGTTTTTT CASSLTLGTGELFF - TRBJ2-2 - TRBV7-3
TGTGCCAGCAGCTTACGTAGACAGGGGGGCTATGGCTACACCTTC CASSLRRQGGYGYTF TRBD1 TRBJ1-2 - TRBV28
TGTGCCAGTAGTATAGATCTGGAAGAGTACGGGGAGCTGTTTTTT CASSIDLEEYGELFF - TRBJ2-2 - TRBV19
TGTGCCAGCAGTGAAGGGACAGGATGGCAGCCCCAGCATTTT CASSEGTGWQPQHF TRBD1 TRBJ1-5 few TRBV2
TGTGCCAGCAGCCCACGACGGTTAGCGGGGGGGTACAATGAGCAGTTCTTC CASSPRRLAGGYNEQFF TRBD2 TRBJ2-1 - TRBV7-9
TGTGCCAGCAGCTACACGGGACGGAAACAAGAGACCCAGTACTTC CASSYTGRKQETQYF - TRBJ2-5 - TRBV7-2
TGTGCCAGCAGTTTCTTTGGGTACCATAATGAAAAACTGTTTTTT CASSFFGYHNEKLFF - TRBJ1-4 once TRBV28
TGCGCCAGCAGCCAGGGTACAGGGTTCTCTGGAAACACCATATATTTT CASSQGTGFSGNTIYF - TRBJ1-3 - TRBV4-1
TGTGCCAGCAGCGCAGTTTTGGCAGGGGGGAATGAGCAGTTCTTC CASSAVLAGGNEQFF - TRBJ2-1 - TRBV11-3
TGTGCCATCAGCGCGGGAATGGCTGCGGAAGTTATCACAGATACGCAGTATTTT CAISAGMAAEVITDTQYF - TRBJ2-3 - TRBV10-3
TGCAGCGTTGACGGGAGCTCCTACAATGAGCAGTTCTTC CSVDGSSYNEQFF - TRBJ2-1 - TRBV29-1
TGTGCCAGCAGCGGCACGGCCGCGGGAGAAAAACTGTTTTTT CASSGTAAGEKLFF - TRBJ1-4 - TRBV2
TGTGCCAGTAGTCATGGCCCCAGGGAGTCAGATACGCAGTATTTT CASSHGPRESDTQYF - TRBJ2-3 - TRBV19
TGTGCCAGCAGTCCCCGGGACAGGGGGTATCGTGACAATCAGCCCCAGCATTTT CASSPRDRGYRDNQPQHF TRBD1 TRBJ1-5 - TRBV5-4
TGTGCCAGTCTTGCGTGGTCAGGCACAGATACGCAGTATTTT CASLAWSGTDTQYF - TRBJ2-3 - TRBV9
TGTGCCAGCAGTGAACATCTGGGGTCCAGGGACATTCAGTACTTC CASSEHLGSRDIQYF - TRBJ2-4 few TRBV6-1
TGTGCCAGCAGACCGGACAGGGGGCTGTATTATGGCTACACCTTC CASRPDRGLYYGYTF TRBD1 TRBJ1-2 - TRBV7-8
TGTGCCAGCAGTGAAGCCCTGGGCCTGAACACTGAAGCTTTCTTT CASSEALGLNTEAFF - TRBJ1-1 - TRBV6-1
TGTGCCACCAGCAGTACGGGGGGGCCTCACGAGCAGTACTTC CATSSTGGPHEQYF TRBD2 TRBJ2-7 few TRBV15
TGTGCCAGCAGCCCTGGACTAGCGGTAAAGGAGCAGTTCTTC CASSPGLAVKEQFF TRBD2 TRBJ2-1 - TRBV7-2
TGCGCCAGCAGTCCCTTTTCCGGTAGCAATCAGCCCCAGCATTTT CASSPFSGSNQPQHF - TRBJ1-5 - TRBV23-1
TGTGCCATCAGTAGACAGGCGGGGGATGAAAAACTGTTTTTT CAISRQAGDEKLFF - TRBJ1-4 few TRBV10-3
TGTGCCAGCAGTTACGGGACCCCTGAGCCCGGGGAGCAGTACTTC CASSYGTPEPGEQYF - TRBJ2-7 few TRBV6-5
TGCGCCAGCAGGCGTGAAGCGAAGAGCGATGGCTACACCTTC CASRREAKSDGYTF - TRBJ1-2 - TRBV10-2
TGTGCCAGCTCTTCAGGGGGGACAGAATACTACACCTTC CASSSGGTEYYTF TRBD1 TRBJ1-2 - TRBV18
TGTGCCAGCAGCTTGTTACTGGGGGATCAAGCTTTCTTT CASSLLLGDQAFF - TRBJ1-1 - TRBV7-9
TGTGCCAGCAGCTCGCGGGGCAAAAACACTGAAGCTTTCTTT CASSSRGKNTEAFF - TRBJ1-1 - TRBV7-6
TGTGCCAGCTCACCAGGGGGGAATCAGCCCCAGCATTTT CASSPGGNQPQHF - TRBJ1-5 many TRBV18
TGTGCCAGTAACATCAGGGCGGGCACCGGGGAGCTGTTTTTT CASNIRAGTGELFF - TRBJ2-2 few TRBV6-6
TGTGCCAGTAGTAAGGGACCTAACTATGGCTACACCTTC CASSKGPNYGYTF - TRBJ1-2 few TRBV19
TGCGCCAGCAGCCAAGCGGTGACAGCGAACACTGAAGCTTTCTTT CASSQAVTANTEAFF - TRBJ1-1 - TRBV4-1
TGTGCCAGCTCCCTACCCTGGGACACTGCAACTAATGAAAAACTGTTTTTT CASSLPWDTATNEKLFF - TRBJ1-4 - TRBV28
TGTGCCAGCGGGACAGGGGGCGGGGAAGCCTACGAGCAGTACTTC CASGTGGGEAYEQYF TRBD1 TRBJ2-7 - TRBV10-3
TGTGCCAGCAGTTTGGGCAGGCCGCCGGCGAGAGAGCTGTTTTTT CASSLGRPPARELFF - TRBJ2-2 - TRBV28
TGTGCCAGCAGCTTAGAATACGGGAGCTCCTACGAGCAGTACTTC CASSLEYGSSYEQYF - TRBJ2-7 - TRBV7-2
TGTGCCAGCAGTCCCGGACAGGGGCGAACCTACGAGCAGTACTTC CASSPGQGRTYEQYF TRBD1 TRBJ2-7 - TRBV27
TGCGCCAGCAGCTTGTCAGGGTACTATGGCTACACCTTC CASSLSGYYGYTF - TRBJ1-2 - TRBV5-1
TGTGCCAGCAGCTTATTCCGTAGCGGGGTCACAGATACGCAGTATTTT CASSLFRSGVTDTQYF TRBD2 TRBJ2-3 few TRBV11-2
TGTGCCATCAGTGATAGCGGGAGGGGGGATACGCAGTATTTT CAISDSGRGDTQYF TRBD2 TRBJ2-3 many TRBV10-3
TGTGCCAGCAAGACAGACTCTTCCACAGATACGCAGTATTTT CASKTDSSTDTQYF - TRBJ2-3 - TRBV2
TGTGCCAGCAGTGAAGTTACAGGGAAAAGTCGAATGGGCTACGAGCAGTACTTC CASSEVTGKSRMGYEQYF - TRBJ2-7 - TRBV2
TGTGCCAGCAGCGTAGGTGGCAGGGCGGCCGGGGAGCTGTTTTTT CASSVGGRAAGELFF - TRBJ2-2 - TRBV9
TGTGCCAGCAGCTTAGAAGATCGTGGGGAGGGGAAGACCCAGTACTTC CASSLEDRGEGKTQYF TRBD2 TRBJ2-5 once TRBV7-6